One sample yielded the 29 T cell receptor beta chains listed below, sequenced in a study of cytomegalovirus exposure and HLA in healthy donors. PCR involved 60 Vbeta and 13 Jbeta primers. TCRdb's copy holds only in-frame clones and misses some; the assay was immunoSEQ multiplex PCR. The sample includes approximately 72,000 clones, 65% to 80% of them seen just once. The specimen sequenced was PBMCs. These receptors all come from a man aged 35 to 55 in good health and CMV-seropositive.

CDR3 protein: CASSQTMQGSGANVLTF. For the CDR3, the DNA is TGCGCCAGCAGCCAGACCATGCAGGGTTCTGGGGCCAACGTCCTGACTTTC. The chain couples TRBV4-1 to TRBJ2-6, with D possibly TRBD1 on 5 matching bases. CDR3 length: 17 amino acids. CDR1 is MGHRA, CDR2 YSYEKL, per germline. Deletions cut 3 bases from V and 1 base from J, with 13 bases between.

The V and J genes are TRBV27 and TRBJ1-1, with 7 bases matching TRBD1. CDR1 is MNHEY and CDR2 is SMNVEV in the germline V gene (reference sequence). Germline trimming cut 5 bases from V and 1 base from J; bases unmatched to any gene: 7. The CDR3 is 15 residues long. The CDR3 region is CASSPDRVENTEAFF. CDR3 DNA sequence: TGTGCCAGCAGTCCAGACAGGGTGGAGAACACTGAAGCTTTCTTT.

The chain recombines TRBV6-1 with TRBJ1-4; no clear D gene. CDR1 is MNHNS and CDR2 is SASEGT in the germline V gene. The CDR3 contains 12 residues. Trimming stripped 6 bases from V and 4 bases from J, with 6 bases between. The CDR3 sequence is CASSTVNEKLFF. The CDR3 region has the DNA TGTGCCAGCAGCACGGTTAATGAAAAACTGTTTTTT.

This chain uses TRBV30 with TRBJ1-1, with no clear D. The germline V gene encodes CDR1 GTSNPN and CDR2 SVGIG (reference sequence). CDR3 length: 14 residues. Trimming took 0 bases from V and 5 from J, leaving 13 bases between them. The CDR3 sequence is CAWSVSWEGTEAFF. CDR3 bases: TGTGCCTGGAGTGTCTCCTGGGAGGGAACTGAAGCTTTCTTT.

This rearrangement joins TRBV7-9 to TRBJ1-5; tentatively, D is TRBD1 (5 bases). The length of the CDR3 is 14 residues. V was pared by 1 base and J by 9 bases, with 13 bases between. Germline V lookup: CDR1 SEHNR, CDR2 FQNEAQ (reference sequence). The CDR3 sequence is CASSLGRGGGPQHF. Here the CDR3 DNA reads TGTGCCAGCAGCTTAGGTCGTGGGGGGGGGCCCCAGCATTTT.

This clone was found a few times. The J gene is TRBJ1-2, the V gene TRBV7-9; TRBD1 aligns across 7 bases. With 4 bases clipped from V and 4 bases from J, the junction kept 6 bases outside the gene matches. The CDR3 has 14 amino acids. The V gene's germline CDR1 is SEHNR and CDR2 FQNEAQ (reference sequence). The CDR3 loop is CASSSSPGGYGYTF. For the CDR3, the DNA is TGTGCCAGCAGCTCCAGTCCAGGGGGCTATGGCTACACCTTC.

The table lists this clone with a few counts. In DNA form, the CDR3 reads TGTGCCAGCACTGTATTACAGGGTCCGCAGTACTTC. It codes for CASTVLQGPQYF. The rearrangement uses TRBV28 and TRBJ2-7; possibly TRBD1 for D (6 bases). The V end lost 7 bases, the J end lost 9 bases, and 16 bases lay between the germline ends. This CDR3 contains 12 residues. Germline V gene data show CDR1 as MDHEN and CDR2 as SYDVKM.

The chain recombines TRBV6-5 with TRBJ1-2; perhaps TRBD1 as D (5 bases). V dropped 6 bases and J dropped 8 bases, with 19 bases sitting between them. The CDR3 is made up of 14 amino acids. Germline CDR1 and CDR2: MNHEY and SVGAGI. The CDR3 loop is CASSDIQGLEGYTF. The CDR3 coding sequence is TGTGCCAGCAGCGATATCCAGGGACTTGAAGGCTACACCTTC.

J is TRBJ2-7 and V is TRBV6-1; 7 nucleotides align to TRBD2. This CDR3 is built from 14 residues. V lost 1 base to trimming and J lost 7 bases; unmatched junction nucleotides: 7. Looked up from germline, CDR1 is MNHNS and CDR2 is SASEGT. CDR3 DNA sequence: TGTGCCAGCAGTGAAGTAGCGGGTTTCGAGGAGCAGTACTTC. Translated: CASSEVAGFEEQYF.

The V call is TRBV27, the J call TRBJ2-1; TRBD1 aligns across 7 bases. CDR3 length: 18 residues. With 5 bases clipped from V and 0 bases from J, the junction kept 13 bases outside the gene matches. Germline CDR1 and CDR2: MNHEY and SMNVEV (reference sequence). The CDR3 is CASSQGDLMGSSYNEQFF. The CDR3 DNA sequence: TGTGCCAGCAGTCAGGGGGACCTAATGGGTAGCTCCTACAATGAGCAGTTCTTC.

The chain couples TRBV7-3 to TRBJ2-1; 7 bases match TRBD1. Unmatched junction bases numbered 8, after V lost 2 bases and J lost 7 bases. The V gene's germline CDR1 is SGHTA and CDR2 FQGTGA. The CDR3 sequence is 15 residues long. The CDR3 nucleotides read TGTGCCAGCAGCTTAGGGGACGACAGGGCAAATGAGCAGTTCTTC. Protein: CASSLGDDRANEQFF.

The rearrangement uses TRBV27 and TRBJ1-6; 10 nucleotides align to TRBD1. V shed 2 bases and J 7 bases; nucleotides not matched to a gene: 11. The germline V gene encodes CDR1 MNHEY and CDR2 SMNVEV (reference sequence). The CDR3 has 18 amino acids. CDR3 nucleotide sequence: TGTGCCAGCAGTTTAGACTACTTCGGACAGGGGGACAATTCACCCCTCCACTTT. Translated: CASSLDYFGQGDNSPLHF.

This clone occurred a few times. The J gene is TRBJ2-7, the V gene TRBV4-1; D perhaps matches TRBD1 (6 bases). Germline CDR1 is MGHRA and CDR2 is YSYEKL. This CDR3 has 15 residues. V lost 4 bases, J lost 6 bases, and 19 bases lay in between. Written as DNA, the CDR3 is TGCGCCAGCAGCCCAGTCGACACAGGGTATACCGAGCAGTACTTC. It encodes CASSPVDTGYTEQYF.

The chain is built from TRBV19 and TRBJ2-1, with 9 nucleotides matching TRBD2. The ends lost 1 base at V and 6 bases at J; junction bases unmatched: 10. Germline V lookup: CDR1 LNHDA, CDR2 SQIVND (reference sequence). The CDR3 runs to 17 residues. In DNA form, the CDR3 reads TGTGCCAGTAGTATAGCCCCCCAACTAGCGGGTTCCAATGAGCAGTTCTTC. Translated, it gives CASSIAPQLAGSNEQFF.

This clone has only a few counts. The chain couples TRBV30 to TRBJ2-3; 7 bases align to TRBD2. The CDR3 extends over 15 amino acids. V shed 2 bases, J shed 0 bases, and the junction held 5 bases outside the gene matches. From germline, CDR1 is GTSNPN and CDR2 SVGIG (reference sequence). CDR3: CAWSFGGTSTDTQYF. CDR3 nucleotides: TGTGCCTGGAGTTTCGGGGGGACCAGCACAGATACGCAGTATTTT.

The genes are TRBV2 and TRBJ1-5, with D perhaps matching TRBD1 (5 bases). V lost 4 bases, J lost 3 bases, and 10 bases lay in between. CDR1 is SNHLY, CDR2 FYNNEI, per germline. This CDR3 spans 14 amino acids. As DNA, the CDR3 is TGTGCCAGCAGTGTGGGGCAGGACAATCAGCCCCAGCATTTT. The encoded protein is CASSVGQDNQPQHF.

This clone occurred a few times. Its ends do not fully match the called genes, so a read error is possible. This sequence joins TRBV6-1 and TRBJ2-7; D gene uncertain. CDR3 length equals 15 residues. Germline CDR1 MNHNS, CDR2 SASEGT. As DNA, the CDR3 is TGTGCCAGCAGCGAAGCAGCTGGGCAGTCCTACGAGCAGTACTTC. This encodes CASSEAAGQSYEQYF.

This clone has just a few counts. The genes are TRBV30 and TRBJ1-3; D call uncertain. Germline V gene data show CDR1 as GTSNPN and CDR2 as SVGIG (reference sequence). The CDR3 spans 14 residues. V lost 3 bases and J lost 0, with 9 bases in between. The chain's CDR3 is CAWRTAYSGNTIYF. As DNA, the CDR3 is TGTGCCTGGAGGACTGCCTACTCTGGAAACACCATATATTTT.

The chain couples TRBV11-3 to TRBJ2-1; 10 bases align to TRBD2. The CDR3 totals 16 residues. With 6 bases clipped from V and 6 bases from J, the junction kept 11 bases outside the gene matches. CDR1 SGHNT and CDR2 YENEEA come from the germline V gene. CDR3 protein: CASSLFSGGLGNEQFF. The CDR3 region has the DNA TGTGCCAGCAGTCTCTTTAGCGGGGGGTTGGGCAATGAGCAGTTCTTC.

This chain joins TRBV19 and TRBJ2-1; 7 positions match TRBD2. CDR1 is LNHDA, CDR2 SQIVND, per germline (reference sequence). The CDR3 has 17 residues. The trim removed 8 bases at V and 5 bases at J, leaving 18 bases unmatched. The CDR3 DNA follows: TGTGCCAGTGCACCACCTAAACCCCTGGCGGGGGACAATGAGCAGTTCTTC. Translation: CASAPPKPLAGDNEQFF.

The gene calls are TRBV5-1 and TRBJ2-3; 13 nucleotides line up with TRBD2. Trimming at V came to 2 bases and at J to 1 base, leaving 4 bases not matched to a gene. The CDR3 totals 17 residues. Germline CDR1 reads SGHRS; CDR2 reads YFSETQ. The CDR3 bases are TGCGCCAGCAGCTTAGGACTAGCGGGGGCCCGCACAGATACGCAGTATTTT. Translated, it gives CASSLGLAGARTDTQYF.

The rearrangement links TRBV29-1 to TRBJ1-2; 7 positions match TRBD1. J gave up 8 bases and V 6 bases, and 6 bases lay outside the gene matches. Germline CDR1 and CDR2: SQVTM and ANQGSEA. The CDR3 consists of 11 residues. CDR3 protein: CSVDRAHGYTF. The CDR3 region has the DNA TGCAGCGTAGACAGGGCACACGGCTACACCTTC.

The V call is TRBV6-1, the J call TRBJ2-1; 9 bases align to TRBD2. Per the germline V gene, CDR1 is MNHNS and CDR2 is SASEGT. The CDR3 spans 13 residues. V dropped 8 bases and J dropped 7; count of bases not matched to a gene: 6. The CDR3 bases are TGTGCCAGCGGCCTAGCGGGGAAGAATGAGCAGTTCTTC. Amino acid sequence: CASGLAGKNEQFF.

The chain uses TRBV9 and TRBJ2-5; 7 nucleotides line up with TRBD1. The CDR3 is 14 residues long. Germline V lookup: CDR1 SGDLS, CDR2 YYNGEE. After removal of 0 bases from V and 5 bases from J, the junction contained 4 bases not matched to a gene. The CDR3 loop is CASSVEGAPETQYF. The CDR3 nucleotides are TGTGCCAGCAGCGTAGAGGGGGCGCCGGAGACCCAGTACTTC.

The chain employs TRBV6-5 and TRBJ1-1; 8 bases match TRBD1. Germline trimming cut 2 bases from V and 4 bases from J; bases unmatched to any gene: 9. Germline CDR1 reads MNHEY; CDR2 reads SVGAGI. This CDR3 spans 16 amino acids. DNA for the CDR3: TGTGCCAGCAGTTACACCGGACAGGGCGAGGGCACTGAAGCTTTCTTT. It specifies CASSYTGQGEGTEAFF.

The rearrangement uses TRBV6-1 and TRBJ1-1; no firm D call. The CDR3 sequence is 13 residues long. The germline CDR1 and CDR2 sequences are MNHNS and SASEGT. V was clipped by 10 bases and J by 3 bases, with 15 bases between them. In nucleotides, the CDR3 is TGTGCCATCACTAATCCGGGGTACACTGAAGCTTTCTTT. Amino acid sequence: CAITNPGYTEAFF.

The rearrangement joins TRBV5-1 to TRBJ2-7, with 8 positions matching TRBD1. The CDR3 runs to 16 residues. Per germline, CDR1 SGHRS and CDR2 YFSETQ. The ends lost 0 bases at V and 1 base at J; junction bases unmatched: 6. DNA of the CDR3: TGCGCCAGCAGCTTGGGGCCCGGACAGGGTTCCTACGAGCAGTACTTC. Its protein is CASSLGPGQGSYEQYF.

V is TRBV6-6 and J is TRBJ2-7; D gene uncertain. Trimming took off 6 bases at V and 1 base at J, with 4 bases between the two ends. The CDR3 consists of 11 residues. Germline V gives CDR1 MNHNY, CDR2 SVGAGI (reference sequence). The CDR3 DNA reads as TGTGCCAGCAGCCCGTCCTACGAGCAGTACTTC. The encoded protein is CASSPSYEQYF.

This clone has only a few counts. The rearrangement links TRBV28 to TRBJ2-7, with a tentative D call TRBD1 (5 bases). Trimming left V 5 bases short and J 1 base short, with 15 bases between. The germline V gene encodes CDR1 MDHEN and CDR2 SYDVKM. CDR3 length: 15 residues. CDR3 protein: CASSPSPTESYEQYF. In DNA form, the CDR3 reads TGTGCCAGCAGTCCTTCCCCGACAGAATCCTACGAGCAGTACTTC.